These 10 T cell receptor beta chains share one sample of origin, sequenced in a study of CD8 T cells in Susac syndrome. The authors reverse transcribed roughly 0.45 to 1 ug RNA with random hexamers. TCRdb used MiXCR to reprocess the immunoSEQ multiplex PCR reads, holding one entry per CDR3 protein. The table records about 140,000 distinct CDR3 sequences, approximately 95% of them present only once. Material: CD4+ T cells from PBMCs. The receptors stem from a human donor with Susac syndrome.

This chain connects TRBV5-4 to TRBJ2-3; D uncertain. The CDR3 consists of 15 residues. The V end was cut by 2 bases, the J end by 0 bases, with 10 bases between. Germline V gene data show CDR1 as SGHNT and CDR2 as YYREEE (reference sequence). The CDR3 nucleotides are TGTGCCAGCAGCTTTGGACGATGGAGCACAGATACGCAGTATTTT. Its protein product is CASSFGRWSTDTQYF.

CDR3 sequence (DNA): TGTGCCAGCAGCGATTTAGTATCGGGATCCTGCTCTGGGGCCAACGTCCTGACTTTC. Residues: CASSDLVSGSCSGANVLTF. The V call is TRBV21-1, the J call TRBJ2-6; no DNA check was done on the table's D call, TRBD2. TRBV21-1 is a recognized pseudogene. The CDR3 length is 19 residues.

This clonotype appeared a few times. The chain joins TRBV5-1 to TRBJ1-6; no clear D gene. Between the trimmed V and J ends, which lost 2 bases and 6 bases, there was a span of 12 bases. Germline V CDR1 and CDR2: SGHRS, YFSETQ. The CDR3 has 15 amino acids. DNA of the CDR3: TGCGCCAGCAGCTTTGCCGGGTCGTCTAATTCACCCCTCCACTTT. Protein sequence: CASSFAGSSNSPLHF.

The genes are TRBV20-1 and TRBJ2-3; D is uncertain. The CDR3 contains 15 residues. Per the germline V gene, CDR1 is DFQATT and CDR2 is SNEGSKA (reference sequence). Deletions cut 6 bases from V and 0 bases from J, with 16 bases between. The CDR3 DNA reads TGCAGTGCCACCACCCTTTTAGCTAGCACAGATACGCAGTATTTT. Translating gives CSATTLLASTDTQYF.

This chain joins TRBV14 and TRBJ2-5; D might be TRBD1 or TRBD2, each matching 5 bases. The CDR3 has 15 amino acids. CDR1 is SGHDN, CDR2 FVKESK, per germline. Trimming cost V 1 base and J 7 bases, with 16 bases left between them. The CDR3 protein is CASSQVGGAPGTQYF. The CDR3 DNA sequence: TGTGCCAGCAGCCAAGTTGGGGGAGCCCCGGGGACCCAGTACTTC.

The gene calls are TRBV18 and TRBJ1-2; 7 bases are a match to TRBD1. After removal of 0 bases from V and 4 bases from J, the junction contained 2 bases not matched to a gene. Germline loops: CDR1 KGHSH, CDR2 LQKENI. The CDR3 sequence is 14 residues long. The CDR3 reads CASSPPGDSYGYTF. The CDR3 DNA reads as TGTGCCAGCTCACCACCGGGGGACAGCTATGGCTACACCTTC.

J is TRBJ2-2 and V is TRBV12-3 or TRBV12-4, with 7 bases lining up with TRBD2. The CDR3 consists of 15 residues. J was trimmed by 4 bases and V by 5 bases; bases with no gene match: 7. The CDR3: CASSGGLGPTGELFF. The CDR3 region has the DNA TGTGCCAGCAGTGGTGGACTAGGTCCCACCGGGGAGCTGTTTTTT.

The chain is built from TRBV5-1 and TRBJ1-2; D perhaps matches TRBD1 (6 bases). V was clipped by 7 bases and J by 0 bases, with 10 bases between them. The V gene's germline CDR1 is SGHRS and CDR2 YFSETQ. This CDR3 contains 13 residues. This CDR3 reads CASGGPPNYGYTF. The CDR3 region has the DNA TGCGCCAGCGGGGGCCCCCCTAACTATGGCTACACCTTC.

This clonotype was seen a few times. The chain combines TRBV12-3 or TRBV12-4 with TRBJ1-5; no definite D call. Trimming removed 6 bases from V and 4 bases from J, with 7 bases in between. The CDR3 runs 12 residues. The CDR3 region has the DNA TGTGCCAGCAGGCTGGGTAATCAGCCCCAGCATTTT. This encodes CASRLGNQPQHF.

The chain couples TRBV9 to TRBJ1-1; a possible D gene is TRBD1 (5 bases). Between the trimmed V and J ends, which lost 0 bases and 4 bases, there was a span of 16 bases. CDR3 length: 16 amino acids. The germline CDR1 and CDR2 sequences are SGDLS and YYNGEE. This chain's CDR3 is CASSVEVTHQGTEAFF. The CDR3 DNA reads TGTGCCAGCAGCGTAGAGGTCACCCATCAGGGCACTGAAGCTTTCTTT.